This TCR beta chain was sequenced during a study of T cells in Graves' hyperthyroidism and ophthalmopathy. Study-level results: Blood also contained most expanded thyroid clonotypes above 0.001.

RNA transcripts were the template for amplifying TCR beta CDR3 regions. The HTBI primer set drove a first-round RT-PCR of the TCR CDR3. TCRdb ran MiXCR on the multiplex PCR reads and lists one entry per CDR3 protein. The data contain about 350,000 distinct CDR3 sequences, 14% of them singletons. This clonotype was seen repeatedly, ten times or more. Antigen specificity is unknown. This CDR3 region has 14 residues. The V gene's germline CDR1 is DFQATT and CDR2 SNEGSKA (reference sequence). The origin of this receptor is a woman between 25 and 40 years old with Graves' hyperthyroidism. The sequencing input was blood. The genes are TRBV20-1 and TRBJ2-3; D might be TRBD2 (6 bases). In DNA, the CDR3 is TGCAGCTCGGACCCCGGGCCGGGAGCAGATACGCAGTATTTT. Its protein product is CSSDPGPGADTQYF.